This TCR beta chain appears in the sequencing data of a study of T cells in localized non-small cell lung cancer. Study-wide findings and caveats: Detection in adjacent lung was observed for a median 57 of the top 100 tumor clones. Adjacent uninvolved lung tissue had the highest T cell clonality, exceeding tumor.

The protocol was immunoSEQ multiplex PCR, while the TCRdb copy is restricted to in-frame clones and leaves out a portion. This table has about 27,000 clones, less than 90% appearing once. About this clone: What it binds is unknown.

The CDR3 consists of 15 residues. With V trimmed by 1 base and J by 2 bases, 4 bases remained unmatched. CDR1 and CDR2 (germline): SGHVS, FQNEAQ. V usage is TRBV7-8 and J usage is TRBJ2-7, with 8 bases lining up with TRBD1. Sequenced material: peripheral blood, taken before any cancer treatment. This receptor was identified in an older female donor with stage II squamous cell lung carcinoma. The CDR3: CASSLDGTGPYEQYF. In nucleotides, the CDR3 is TGTGCCAGCAGCTTAGATGGGACAGGACCCTACGAGCAGTACTTC. The full variable domain, completed using reference TRBV7-8 and TRBJ2-7, is GAGVSQSPRYKVAKRGQDVALRCDPISGHVSLFWYQQALGQGPEFLTYFQNEAQLDKSGLPSDRFFAERPEGSVSTLKIQRTQQEDSAVYLCASSLDGTGPYEQYFGPGTRLTVT.